These 16 T cell receptor beta chains were sequenced from one sample in a study of shared clonotypes between healthy human individuals (dated by TCRdb to the early 2020s). For the CD8 naive samples, CD45RO-negative cells were positively selected for CCR7, yielding a CD45RA+CCR7+ population from which TemRA cells were excluded. Library preparation was by the immunoSEQ multiplex PCR assay. This immuneACCESS table, as held by TCRdb, lists in-frame sequences with V and J called but not all clones. Of the missing ones, under half trace to an unresolved V gene in checked studies; the others have no known cause. This sample gives around 2.1 million clones in total; approximately 94% of them show up just once. Together, the top ten hold more than 1.5% of the sample. Specimen: naive CD8+ T cells from PBMCs. The cell subset or site label of this sample denotes: CD45RA+CCR7+. Every receptor here comes from a man aged 18 to 29 in good health. Some clones in this sample may be carry-over from other donors' samples.

This clone was observed once. The chain carries TRBV9 and TRBJ2-3; D is possibly TRBD2 (6 bases). Trimming shortened V by 1 base and J by 5 bases, and 11 bases separated the two germline ends. The CDR3 length is 14 residues. Germline values: CDR1 SGDLS, CDR2 YYNGEE. The CDR3 DNA follows: TGTGCCAGCAGCGTATGGGGAGCGGGAGATACGCAGTATTTT. It is translated as CASSVWGAGDTQYF. The whole variable domain, filled in from reference TRBV9 and TRBJ2-3, reads DSGVTQTPKHLITATGQRVTLRCSPRSGDLSVYWYQQSLDQGLQFLIQYYNGEERAKGNILERFSAQQFPDLHSELNLSSLELGDSALYFCASSVWGAGDTQYFGPGTRLTVL.

The rearrangement links TRBV4-1 to TRBJ2-7; TRBD2 matches at 11 bases. There are 16 residues in the CDR3. V lost 1 base to trimming and J lost 6 bases; unmatched junction nucleotides: 8. Germline loops: CDR1 MGHRA, CDR2 YSYEKL. This CDR3 reads CASSQGLAGWTGEQYF. As DNA, the CDR3 is TGCGCCAGCAGCCAAGGACTAGCGGGATGGACGGGCGAGCAGTACTTC.

This chain connects TRBV2 to TRBJ1-5, with TRBD1 matching over 7 bases. Germline values: CDR1 SNHLY, CDR2 FYNNEI. CDR3 length equals 15 residues. The trim removed 0 bases at V and 5 bases at J, leaving 4 bases unmatched. The CDR3 protein is CASSEADRVHQPQHF. For the CDR3, the DNA is TGTGCCAGCAGTGAAGCTGACAGGGTCCATCAGCCCCAGCATTTT.

This chain links TRBV6-1 with TRBJ1-3; the D gene is possibly TRBD1 (6 bases). Germline V gene sequence: CDR1 MNHNS, CDR2 SASEGT. The germline V and J ends were trimmed by 6 bases and 0 bases, with 12 bases remaining between them. CDR3 length: 15 amino acids. CDR3 sequence reads: CASRAGTYSGNTIYF. The CDR3 DNA is TGTGCCAGCAGAGCCGGGACATACTCTGGAAACACCATATATTTT.

The chain links TRBV7-6 to TRBJ1-1; D call uncertain. This CDR3 spans 16 amino acids. Between the trimmed V and J ends, which lost 2 bases and 2 bases, there was a span of 15 bases. Germline assignment: CDR1 SGHVS and CDR2 FNYEAQ. The DNA for the CDR3 is TGTGCCAGCAGCTTATATAGGGTGGCTGCTAACACTGAAGCTTTCTTT. It translates to CASSLYRVAANTEAFF.

A single count supports this clone. V and J are TRBV11-2 and TRBJ1-1, with 8 bases that match TRBD1. The CDR3 totals 15 residues. V gave up 2 bases and J gave up 3 bases; unmatched junction bases: 5. In germline, CDR1 is SGHAT, CDR2 FQNNGV. The CDR3 bases are TGTGCCAGCAGCTTATATGACAGGGGATACACTGAAGCTTTCTTT. Amino acids: CASSLYDRGYTEAFF.

In DNA form, the CDR3 reads TGTGCCAGCAGTTTTGGGGGGTCGAACACTGAAGCTTTCTTT. This gives the protein CASSFGGSNTEAFF. The V and J genes are TRBV6-5 and TRBJ1-1; tentatively, D is TRBD1 (5 bases). CDR3 length: 14 amino acids. The germline V and J ends were trimmed by 4 bases and 1 base, with 10 bases remaining between them. Germline CDR1 reads MNHEY; CDR2 reads SVGAGI.

The V gene is TRBV4-1, the J gene TRBJ2-7; TRBD1 matches at 9 bases. Germline CDR1 and CDR2: MGHRA and YSYEKL. After removal of 2 bases from V and 5 bases from J, the junction contained 4 bases not matched to a gene. The CDR3 is 14 amino acids. Written as DNA, the CDR3 is TGCGCCAGCAGCCAACCCGGGACAGGGAACGAGCAGTACTTC. This encodes CASSQPGTGNEQYF.

The rearrangement links TRBV21-1 to TRBJ1-1; the D call in the table, TRBD1, was not verified against the DNA. TRBV21-1 is a pseudogene locus. CDR3 length: 13 residues. The CDR3 here is CASSKQGHVEAFF. The DNA of the CDR3 is TGTGCCAGCAGCAAACAGGGACACGTTGAAGCTTTCTTT.

The gene calls are TRBV7-9 and TRBJ2-2; TRBD2 matches 11 bases. CDR3 size: 18 residues. The J segment lost 4 bases and the V segment lost 5 bases, leaving 12 bases of the junction unmatched. Germline CDR1 is SEHNR and CDR2 is FQNEAQ (reference sequence). CDR3 in DNA: TGTGCCAGCAGCACCCGTTTACTAGCGGGAGCGGCCACCGGGGAGCTGTTTTTT. Translated, it gives CASSTRLLAGAATGELFF.

The chain employs TRBV27 and TRBJ2-7; possibly TRBD1 for D (6 bases). The germline CDR1 and CDR2 sequences are MNHEY and SMNVEV (reference sequence). Trimming pared 2 bases from V and 3 bases from J, leaving 11 bases between. This CDR3 comprises 14 residues. The CDR3 region is CASSLIIGGYEQYF. The CDR3 nucleotides read TGTGCCAGCAGTTTAATAATAGGGGGCTACGAGCAGTACTTC.

The V gene is TRBV4-2, the J gene TRBJ1-6; TRBD1 might be the D (5 bases). Germline V CDR1 and CDR2: LGHNA, YNFKEQ. Deletions cut 0 bases from V and 11 bases from J, with 17 bases between. The CDR3 has 16 residues. CDR3 sequence reads: CASSQDLRDEVAPLHF. In DNA, the CDR3 is TGTGCCAGCAGCCAAGATTTGAGGGACGAGGTAGCACCCCTCCACTTT.

The DNA for the CDR3 is TGTGCCAGCAGCCAACAGGGGAGCACCTACAATGAGCAGTTCTTC. This sequence encodes CASSQQGSTYNEQFF. V gene TRBV4-2 combines with J gene TRBJ2-1; the D gene is possibly TRBD1 (6 bases). Germline CDR1 and CDR2: LGHNA and YNFKEQ. This CDR3 is built from 15 residues. Trimming pared 2 bases from V and 2 bases from J, leaving 10 bases between.

The chain links TRBV10-3 to TRBJ2-1; D ambiguous. The V gene's germline CDR1 is ENHRY and CDR2 SYGVKD. The V end lost 2 bases, the J end lost 1 base, and 12 bases lay between the germline ends. CDR3 size: 16 residues. In nucleotides, the CDR3 is TGTGCCATCAGTGAGCTTAGGGAAAAGTCCTACAATGAGCAGTTCTTC. Protein product: CAISELREKSYNEQFF.

The V call is TRBV7-9, the J call TRBJ2-3; 7 bases align to TRBD2. The CDR3 runs 14 residues. CDR1 and CDR2 from the germline V gene are SEHNR and FQNEAQ (reference sequence). V gave up 5 bases and J gave up 6 bases; unmatched junction bases: 8. In DNA, the CDR3 is TGTGCCAGCAGCCCTAGGGACTACATGGATACGCAGTATTTT. Amino acid sequence: CASSPRDYMDTQYF.

The genes are TRBV14 and TRBJ2-1, with unresolved D. CDR3 length: 13 residues. Germline CDR1 and CDR2: SGHDN and FVKESK. The V end lost 1 base, the J end lost 7 bases, and 8 bases lay between the germline ends. The CDR3 region has the DNA TGTGCCAGCAGCCAAGCTAAGTGGAATGAGCAGTTCTTC. It translates to CASSQAKWNEQFF.